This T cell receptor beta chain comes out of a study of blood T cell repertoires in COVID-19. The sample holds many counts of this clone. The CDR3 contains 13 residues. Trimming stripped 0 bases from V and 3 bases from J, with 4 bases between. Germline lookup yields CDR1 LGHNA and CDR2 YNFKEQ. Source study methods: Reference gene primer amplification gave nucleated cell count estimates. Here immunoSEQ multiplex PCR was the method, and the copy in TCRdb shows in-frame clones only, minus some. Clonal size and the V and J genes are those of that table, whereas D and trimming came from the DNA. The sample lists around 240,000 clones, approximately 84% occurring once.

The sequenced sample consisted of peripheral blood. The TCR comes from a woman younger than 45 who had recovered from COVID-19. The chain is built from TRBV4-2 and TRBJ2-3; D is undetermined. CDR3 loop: CASSQDPTDTQYF. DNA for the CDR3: TGTGCCAGCAGCCAAGACCCGACAGATACGCAGTATTTT.